This is a list of T cell receptor beta chains from one sample in a study of blood T cells in healthy people across ages. TCRdb called the 5' RACE reads again in MiXCR, with one record for every CDR3 protein. Found here are roughly 680,000 distinct CDR3 sequences, over 45% of them singletons; the top ten hold around a third. Sequenced input: blood. The source of these receptors is an older woman in good health. CDR3s leave out the opening cysteine and the closing phenylalanine or tryptophan.

CDR3 protein	V gene	J gene
ASSLRGSLDGYT	TRBV9	TRBJ1-2
ASAPRGSYNEQF	TRBV9	TRBJ2-1
ASTSDRSGRERY	TRBV7-2	TRBJ2-4
ASSQDRLVRAGELF	TRBV4-3	TRBJ2-2
AGSTGELGEAF	TRBV7-9	TRBJ1-1
ASSFSSGKPTEAF	TRBV5-1	TRBJ1-1
ASSSLASSYNEQF	TRBV13	TRBJ2-1
SVLSTGHEQY	TRBV29-1	TRBJ2-7
ASSPGTPWNSGEAF	TRBV4-3	TRBJ1-1
ASSFRFEQF	TRBV5-5	TRBJ2-1
ASSQDYGGYSNQPQH	TRBV4-3	TRBJ1-5
ASSSLGGEGRVPYEQY	TRBV27	TRBJ2-7
ASSQAGTGSYNEQY	TRBV4-2	TRBJ2-5
SVEDLRRPSNEQF	TRBV29-1	TRBJ2-1
ASSQGTSWDNEQF	TRBV4-3	TRBJ2-1
ASSLWVNSDEQF	TRBV5-1	TRBJ2-1
ATSDPGRANTGELF	TRBV24-1	TRBJ2-2
ASSLDDHTGELF	TRBV7-9	TRBJ2-2
ASSSVGSGQETQY	TRBV6-2/TRBV6-3	TRBJ2-5
SQKAQGAVETQY	TRBV20-1	TRBJ2-5
ASSLVSYEQF	TRBV7-2	TRBJ2-1
ASSLVDQVHEQF	TRBV7-9	TRBJ2-1
ASSPDREKWH	TRBV6-1	TRBJ1-5
ASSVRGRAGDTQY	TRBV27	TRBJ2-3
AWSRYVAGDSNEQF	TRBV30	TRBJ2-1
ASSLGDRRSNYGYT	TRBV5-5	TRBJ1-2
ASSPPKSWWRAGANVLT	TRBV3-1	TRBJ2-6
ASSATTRDNEQY	TRBV5-1	TRBJ2-4
ASSARTASGANVLT	TRBV4-2	TRBJ2-6
ASSFILDREQF	TRBV7-3	TRBJ2-1
ASSLPSDRGNIQY	TRBV7-8	TRBJ2-4
ASSQRSEARTEAF	TRBV3-1	TRBJ1-1
ASGRQTDEQY	TRBV7-2	NA
ASKPGSGLKADTQY	TRBV28	TRBJ2-3
ASSLSMRQRQF	TRBV27	TRBJ2-1
AGGRDTTYTDTQY	TRBV11-2	TRBJ2-3
AWGSGANVLT	TRBV30	TRBJ2-6
ASSRDWDYGYT	TRBV12-3/TRBV12-4	TRBJ1-2